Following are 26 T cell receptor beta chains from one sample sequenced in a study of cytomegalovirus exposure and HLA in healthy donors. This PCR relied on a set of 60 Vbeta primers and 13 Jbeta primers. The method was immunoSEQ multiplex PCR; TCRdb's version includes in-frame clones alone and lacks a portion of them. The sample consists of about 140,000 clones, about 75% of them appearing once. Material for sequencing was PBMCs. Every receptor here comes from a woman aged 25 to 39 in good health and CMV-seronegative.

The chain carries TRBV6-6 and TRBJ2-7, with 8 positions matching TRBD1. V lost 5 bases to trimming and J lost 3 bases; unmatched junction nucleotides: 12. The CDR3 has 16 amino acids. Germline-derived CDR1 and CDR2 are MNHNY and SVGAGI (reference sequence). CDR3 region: CASSTRDRSWGYEQYV. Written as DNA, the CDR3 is TGTGCCAGCAGTACAAGGGACAGGAGCTGGGGCTACGAGCAGTACGTC.

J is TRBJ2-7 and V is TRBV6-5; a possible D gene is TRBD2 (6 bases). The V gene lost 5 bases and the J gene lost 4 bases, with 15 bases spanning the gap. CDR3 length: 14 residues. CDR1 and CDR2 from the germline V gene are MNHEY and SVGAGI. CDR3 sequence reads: CASSEGGFKYEQYF. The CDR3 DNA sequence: TGTGCCAGCAGTGAAGGAGGGTTTAAGTACGAGCAGTACTTC.

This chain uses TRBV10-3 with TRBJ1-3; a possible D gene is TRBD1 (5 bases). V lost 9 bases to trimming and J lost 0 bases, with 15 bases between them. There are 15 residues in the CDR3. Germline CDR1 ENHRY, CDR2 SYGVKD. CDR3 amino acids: CAIGQGGLSGNTIYF. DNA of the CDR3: TGTGCCATTGGGCAGGGAGGTCTCTCTGGAAACACCATATATTTT.

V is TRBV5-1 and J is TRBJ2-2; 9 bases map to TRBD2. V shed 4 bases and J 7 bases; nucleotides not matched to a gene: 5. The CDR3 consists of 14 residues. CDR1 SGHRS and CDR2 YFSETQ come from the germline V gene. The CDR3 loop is CASSEGLANGELFF. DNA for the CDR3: TGCGCCAGCAGCGAGGGACTAGCAAACGGGGAGCTGTTTTTT.

The CDR3 bases are TGTGCCAGCAGCTCATCAGGGCTAGTCTACACCTTC. Its translation is CASSSSGLVYTF. This chain uses TRBV11-2 with TRBJ1-2, with D maybe TRBD1 (5 bases). Germline CDR1 reads SGHAT; CDR2 reads FQNNGV. CDR3 size: 12 residues. Trimming cost V 4 bases and J 10 bases, with 13 bases left between them.

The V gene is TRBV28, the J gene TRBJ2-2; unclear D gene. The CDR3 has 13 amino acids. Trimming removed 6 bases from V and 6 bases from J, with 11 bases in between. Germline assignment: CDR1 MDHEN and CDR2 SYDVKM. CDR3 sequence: CASRLSAPGELFF. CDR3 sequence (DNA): TGTGCCAGCAGGCTATCCGCACCCGGGGAGCTGTTTTTT.

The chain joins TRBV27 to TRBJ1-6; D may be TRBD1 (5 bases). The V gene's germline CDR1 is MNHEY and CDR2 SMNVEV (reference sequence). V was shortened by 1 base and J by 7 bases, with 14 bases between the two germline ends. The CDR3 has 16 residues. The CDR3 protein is CASSLWDAGLNSPLHF. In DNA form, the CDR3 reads TGTGCCAGCAGTTTATGGGATGCAGGGTTAAATTCACCCCTCCACTTT.

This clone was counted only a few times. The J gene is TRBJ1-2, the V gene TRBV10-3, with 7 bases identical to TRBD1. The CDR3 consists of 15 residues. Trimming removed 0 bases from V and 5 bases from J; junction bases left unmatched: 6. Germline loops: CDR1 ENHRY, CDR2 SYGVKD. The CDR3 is CAISESGGANYGYTF. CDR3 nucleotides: TGTGCCATCAGTGAGTCAGGGGGCGCCAATTATGGCTACACCTTC.

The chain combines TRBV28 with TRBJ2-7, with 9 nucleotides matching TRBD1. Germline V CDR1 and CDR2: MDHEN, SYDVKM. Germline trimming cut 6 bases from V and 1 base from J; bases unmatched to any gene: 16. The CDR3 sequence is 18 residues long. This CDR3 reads CASRSPGQGFRFSYEQYF. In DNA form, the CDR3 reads TGTGCCAGCAGAAGCCCGGGACAGGGTTTTCGGTTTTCCTACGAGCAGTACTTC.

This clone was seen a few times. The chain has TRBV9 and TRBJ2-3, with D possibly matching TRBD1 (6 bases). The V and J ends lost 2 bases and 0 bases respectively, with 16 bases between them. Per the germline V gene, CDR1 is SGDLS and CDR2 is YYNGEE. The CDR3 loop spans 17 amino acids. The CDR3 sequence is CASSVKSGTSSTDTQYF. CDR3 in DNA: TGTGCCAGCAGCGTCAAATCCGGGACATCTAGCACAGATACGCAGTATTTT. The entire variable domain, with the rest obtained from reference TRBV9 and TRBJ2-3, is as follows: DSGVTQTPKHLITATGQRVTLRCSPRSGDLSVYWYQQSLDQGLQFLIQYYNGEERAKGNILERFSAQQFPDLHSELNLSSLELGDSALYFCASSVKSGTSSTDTQYFGPGTRLTVL.

The CDR3 coding sequence is TGTGCCACCACAGGAGTTGAAGCTTTCTTT. This gives the protein CATTGVEAFF. V and J are TRBV28 and TRBJ1-1, with D possibly being TRBD1 (5 bases). CDR3 length: 10 amino acids. Germline V CDR1 and CDR2: MDHEN, SYDVKM. V was trimmed by 10 bases and J by 7 bases, leaving 10 bases between them.

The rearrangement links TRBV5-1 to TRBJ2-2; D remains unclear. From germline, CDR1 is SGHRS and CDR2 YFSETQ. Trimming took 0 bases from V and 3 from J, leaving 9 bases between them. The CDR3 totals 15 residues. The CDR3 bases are TGCGCCAGCAGCTTGGAAGAGGTGGACACCGGGGAGCTGTTTTTT. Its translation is CASSLEEVDTGELFF. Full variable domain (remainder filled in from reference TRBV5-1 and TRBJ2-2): KAGVTQTPRYLIKTRGQQVTLSCSPISGHRSVSWYQQTPGQGLQFLFEYFSETQRNKGNFPGRFSGRQFSNSRSEMNVSTLELGDSALYLCASSLEEVDTGELFFGEGSRLTVL.

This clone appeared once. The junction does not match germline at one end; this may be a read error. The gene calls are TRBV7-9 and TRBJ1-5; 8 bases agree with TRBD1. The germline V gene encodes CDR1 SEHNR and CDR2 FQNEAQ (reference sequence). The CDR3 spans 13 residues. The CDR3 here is CSSSLDRGGPQHF. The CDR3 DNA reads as TGTTCCAGCAGCCTAGACAGGGGCGGACCCCAGCATTTT.

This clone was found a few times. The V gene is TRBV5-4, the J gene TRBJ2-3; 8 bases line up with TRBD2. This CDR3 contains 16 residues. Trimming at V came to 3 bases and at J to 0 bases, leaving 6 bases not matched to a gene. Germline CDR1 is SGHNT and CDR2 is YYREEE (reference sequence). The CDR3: CASSSAAGVSTDTQYF. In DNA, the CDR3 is TGTGCCAGCAGCTCAGCAGCGGGAGTTAGCACAGATACGCAGTATTTT.

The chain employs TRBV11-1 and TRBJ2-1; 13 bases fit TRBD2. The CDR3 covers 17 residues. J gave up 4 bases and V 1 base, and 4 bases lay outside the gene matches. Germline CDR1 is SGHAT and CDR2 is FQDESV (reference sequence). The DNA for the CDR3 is TGTGCCAGCAGCTTAGGACTAGCGGGAGGAGGTTACAATGAGCAGTTCTTC. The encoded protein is CASSLGLAGGGYNEQFF.

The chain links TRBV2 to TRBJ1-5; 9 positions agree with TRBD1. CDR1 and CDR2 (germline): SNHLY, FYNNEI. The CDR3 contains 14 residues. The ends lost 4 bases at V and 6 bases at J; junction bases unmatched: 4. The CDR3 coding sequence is TGTGCCAGCAGTGCAACAGGGGGCGGTCAGCCCCAGCATTTT. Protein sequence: CASSATGGGQPQHF. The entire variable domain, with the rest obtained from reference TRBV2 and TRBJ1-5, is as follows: EPEVTQTPSHQVTQMGQEVILRCVPISNHLYFYWYRQILGQKVEFLVSFYNNEISEKSEIFDDQFSVERPDGSNFTLKIRSTKLEDSAMYFCASSATGGGQPQHFGDGTRLSIL.

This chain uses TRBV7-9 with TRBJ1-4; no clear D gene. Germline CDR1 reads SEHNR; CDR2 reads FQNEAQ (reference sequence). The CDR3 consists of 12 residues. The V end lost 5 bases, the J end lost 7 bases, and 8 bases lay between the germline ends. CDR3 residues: CASSSLSEKLFF. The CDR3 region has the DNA TGTGCCAGCAGCAGCTTAAGTGAAAAACTGTTTTTT.

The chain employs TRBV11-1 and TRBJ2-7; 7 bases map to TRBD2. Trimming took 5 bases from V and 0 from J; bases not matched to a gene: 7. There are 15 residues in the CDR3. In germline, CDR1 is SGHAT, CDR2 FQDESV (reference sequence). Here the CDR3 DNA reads TGTGCCAGCAGCCCACCCGGGACTATCTCCTACGAGCAGTACTTC. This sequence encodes CASSPPGTISYEQYF.

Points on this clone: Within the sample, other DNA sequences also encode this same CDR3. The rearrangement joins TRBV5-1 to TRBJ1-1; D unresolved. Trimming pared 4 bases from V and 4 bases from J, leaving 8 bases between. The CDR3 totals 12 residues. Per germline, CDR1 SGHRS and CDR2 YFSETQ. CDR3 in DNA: TGCGCCAGCAGCCTGGATCGCACTGAAGCTTTCTTT. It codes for CASSLDRTEAFF.

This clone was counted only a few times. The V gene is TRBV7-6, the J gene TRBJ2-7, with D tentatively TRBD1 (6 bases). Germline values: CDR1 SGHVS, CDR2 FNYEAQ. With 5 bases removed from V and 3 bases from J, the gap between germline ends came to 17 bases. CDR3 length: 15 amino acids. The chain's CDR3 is CASSEYYRVFYEQYF. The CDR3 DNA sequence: TGTGCCAGCAGCGAATACTACAGGGTTTTCTACGAGCAGTACTTC.

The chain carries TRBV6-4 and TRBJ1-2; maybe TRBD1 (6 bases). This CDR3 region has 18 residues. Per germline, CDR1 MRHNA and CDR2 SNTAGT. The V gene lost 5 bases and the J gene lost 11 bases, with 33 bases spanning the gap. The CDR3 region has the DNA TGTGCCAGCAGTCCGAGCCGCTTTAATAGGACAGTTCCCAACCGGTACACCTTC. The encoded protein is CASSPSRFNRTVPNRYTF.

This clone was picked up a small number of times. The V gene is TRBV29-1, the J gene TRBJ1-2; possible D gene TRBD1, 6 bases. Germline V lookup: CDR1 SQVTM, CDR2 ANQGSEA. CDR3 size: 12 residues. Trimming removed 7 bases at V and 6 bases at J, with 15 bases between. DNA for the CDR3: TGCAGCGGTAGGGACACGGCGAATGGCTACACCTTC. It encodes CSGRDTANGYTF.

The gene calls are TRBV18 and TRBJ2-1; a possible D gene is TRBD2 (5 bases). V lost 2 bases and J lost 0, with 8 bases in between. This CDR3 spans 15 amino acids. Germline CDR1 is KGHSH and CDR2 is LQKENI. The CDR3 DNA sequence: TGTGCCAGCTCACCATTAGGGAGCTCCTACAATGAGCAGTTCTTC. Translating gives CASSPLGSSYNEQFF.

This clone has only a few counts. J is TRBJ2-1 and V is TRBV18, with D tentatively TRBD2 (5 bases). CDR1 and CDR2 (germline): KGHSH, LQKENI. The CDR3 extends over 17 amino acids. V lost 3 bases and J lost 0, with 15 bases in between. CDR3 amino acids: CASSPDVATHSYNEQFF. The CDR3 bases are TGTGCCAGCTCACCCGACGTAGCGACACACTCCTACAATGAGCAGTTCTTC.

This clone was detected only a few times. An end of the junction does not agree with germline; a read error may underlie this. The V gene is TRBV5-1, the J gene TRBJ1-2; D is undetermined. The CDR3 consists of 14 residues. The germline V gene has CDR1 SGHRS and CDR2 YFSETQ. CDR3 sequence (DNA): TGCGCCAGCAGTTTGGACGGTGCTAACTATGGCTACACCTTC. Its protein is CASSLDGANYGYTF. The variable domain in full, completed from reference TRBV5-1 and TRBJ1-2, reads KAGVTQTPRYLIKTRGQQVTLSCSPISGHRSVSWYQQTPGQGLQFLFEYFSETQRNKGNFPGRFSGRQFSNSRSEMNVSTLELGDSALYLCASSLDGANYGYTFGSGTRLTVV.

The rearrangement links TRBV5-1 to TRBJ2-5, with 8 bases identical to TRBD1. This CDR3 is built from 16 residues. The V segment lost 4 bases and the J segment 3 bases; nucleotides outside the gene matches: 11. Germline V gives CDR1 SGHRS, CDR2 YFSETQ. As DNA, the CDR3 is TGCGCCAGCAGCCCCGACACAGGGGGGAGAAAAGAGACCCAGTACTTC. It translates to CASSPDTGGRKETQYF.